This TCR beta chain is drawn from a study of T-cell memory formation after mild COVID-19. The wider study: Largely, the TCR clusters proved donor specific. Study conclusions and caveats: Some clones that responded turned up in pre-infection memory, which suggests that cross-reactive memory joined in. Clones that shrank (day 15 to 85) were balanced CD4/CD8, whereas later expanders leaned CD4+.

TCRdb re-derived calls from the 5' RACE reads in MiXCR, one entry per CDR3 protein. The sample has some 30,000 distinct CDR3 sequences; around 7.2% are singletons. By sample share, this clonotype is medium-sized. The target antigen is unknown. Sequencing was done on a sample of PBMCs or a T cell subset sorted from them (not recorded which). This sequence originates from an adult woman who had mild COVID-19 (a few samples of this study predate the infection). Cell type and time point are not known.

The CDR3, as DNA: TGCAGCGTTGAAGCAAGCCCCGTCGGCTACACCTTC. It is translated as CSVEASPVGYTF. J is TRBJ1-2 and V is TRBV29-1, with D uncertain. CDR3 length: 12 amino acids. Germline CDR1 and CDR2: SQVTM and ANQGSEA. V was clipped by 1 base and J by 8 bases, with 11 bases between them.